The sample holds many counts of the clone carrying this TCR beta chain. Antigen specificity is unknown. Treatment here: skin biopsy from PPD injection site in Mantoux-positive individual. A UMI-containing oligonucleotide was joined by 3' ligation to the TCR cDNA template. Skin biopsies came from PPD injection sites in Mantoux-positive individuals. Four PCR rounds used nested alpha and beta constant region primers plus the SP2 primer. TCRdb re-called the UMI-ligation and nested PCR reads with MiXCR, one entry per CDR3 protein. Here the sample spans about 37,000 distinct CDR3 sequences, about 10% being singletons. The data are from a study of naive and memory T cell subsets. Whole-study results and caveats: Potentially, T cell activation and differentiation skew this RNA-based measurement. Tuberculin site TCR excess was interpreted as type IV hypersensitivity infiltration. Both skin biopsy types reportedly yielded TCRs, tuberculin sites far more.

This specimen consisted of skin, obtained from a tuberculin skin test site. This receptor was taken from an adult in good health.

CDR3 bases: TGTGCCAGCAGCCCAACCTACAATGAGCAGTTCTTC. Protein: CASSPTYNEQFF. The V gene is TRBV27, the J gene TRBJ2-1, with D uncertain. Trimming took 6 bases from V and 2 from J, leaving 5 bases between them. The length of the CDR3 is 12 residues. CDR1 and CDR2 from the germline V gene are MNHEY and SMNVEV (reference sequence).